This T cell receptor beta chain originates from a study of radiotherapy plus CTLA-4 blockade in lung cancer. Sequencing was performed with immunoSEQ multiplex PCR; in TCRdb, only in-frame clones are kept and a portion is missing. The table lists roughly 100,000 clones, 85% of them singletons. CDR1 is SGDLS, CDR2 YYNGEE, per germline. The CDR3 is 13 amino acids. Deletions cut 3 bases from V and 7 bases from J, with 13 bases between. Patients had chemo-refractory metastatic non-small-cell lung cancer and received focal radiation plus CTLA-4 blockade that used ipilimumab. The material sequenced was peripheral blood, taken from a patient treated with radiotherapy plus ipilimumab. V usage is TRBV9 and J usage is TRBJ1-1; tentatively, D is TRBD1 (5 bases). This sequence originates from a human donor with non-small cell lung cancer that progressed on radiotherapy plus ipilimumab. Some clones in this sample may be carry-over from other donors' samples. DNA of the CDR3: TGTGCCAGCAGCGCCTGGGGACTGAATGAAGCTTTCTTT. Residues: CASSAWGLNEAFF.